The 26 T cell receptor beta chains reported below all come from one sample, sequenced in a study of blood T cells in healthy people across ages. For the second PCR, which ran for about 6 to 12 cycles, a sample-barcoded 5' primer and a J-beta primer mix were used. One entry per CDR3 protein results from TCRdb running MiXCR on the 5' RACE reads. The sample gives about 680,000 distinct CDR3 sequences, approximately 50% of which show up once; about 32% is in the top ten. The sequencing input was blood. Every receptor here comes from a woman between 55 and 75 years old in good health.

This clonotype was picked up a small number of times. The chain couples TRBV7-2 to TRBJ1-2; D call uncertain. The CDR3 is 13 residues long. The ends were cut back, 5 bases at V and 7 bases at J, with 14 bases in the middle. The germline V gene encodes CDR1 SGHTA and CDR2 FQGNSA. The CDR3 protein is CASSPRSGLGYTF. The CDR3 DNA sequence: TGTGCCAGCAGCCCAAGGTCTGGTCTTGGCTACACCTTC.

The table lists this clonotype with a few counts. The rearrangement links TRBV6-5 to TRBJ1-6; 7 positions match TRBD1. The germline CDR1 and CDR2 sequences are MNHEY and SVGAGI. The CDR3 consists of 14 residues. J was trimmed by 7 bases and V by 2 bases; bases with no gene match: 2. The CDR3 loop reads CASSYDRANSPLHF. CDR3 nucleotides: TGTGCCAGCAGTTACGACAGGGCAAATTCACCCCTCCACTTT.

This chain uses TRBV7-2 with TRBJ2-7, with D possibly being TRBD1 or TRBD2 (5 bases each). The length of the CDR3 is 16 residues. With 5 bases removed from V and 1 base from J, the gap between germline ends came to 18 bases. From germline, CDR1 is SGHTA and CDR2 FQGNSA. CDR3 DNA sequence: TGTGCCAGCAGCCCCCGGGACGGAGGCCCTTCCTACGAGCAGTACTTC. It translates to CASSPRDGGPSYEQYF.

The chain couples TRBV5-1 to TRBJ2-4, with 8 bases aligning to TRBD2. The DNA end favors TRBJ2-7, so the J call may be wrong. Looked up from germline, CDR1 is SGHRS and CDR2 is YFSETQ. This CDR3 region has 13 residues. The CDR3 loop reads CASRTGLAYEQYF. In DNA form, the CDR3 reads TGCGCCAGCAGGACGGGACTAGCCTACGAGCAGTACTTC.

Comments on this clonotype: This clone may be a read error of a much larger clone one base away. The chain joins TRBV11-1 to TRBJ2-1, with 8 nucleotides matching TRBD2. The junction had 8 bases not matched to a gene; V was cut back by 3 bases and J by 7 bases. This CDR3 has 15 amino acids. Germline loops: CDR1 SGHAT, CDR2 FQDESV (reference sequence). The CDR3 DNA sequence: TGTGCCAGCAGCTTTGCGAGCGGGAGTGGAAATGAGCAGTTCTTC. Amino acid sequence: CASSFASGSGNEQFF.

This chain uses TRBV7-2 with TRBJ2-7; D is unresolved. The CDR3 consists of 14 residues. The V gene's germline CDR1 is SGHTA and CDR2 FQGNSA. With 3 bases removed from V and 6 bases from J, the gap between germline ends came to 15 bases. CDR3 sequence: CASSFPDPLLEQYF. The CDR3 coding sequence is TGTGCCAGCAGCTTTCCGGACCCCCTCCTCGAGCAGTACTTC.

J is TRBJ2-7 and V is TRBV5-1; the D call may be TRBD1 or TRBD2 (5 bases each). The CDR3 has 15 amino acids. Germline V lookup: CDR1 SGHRS, CDR2 YFSETQ. V was trimmed by 5 bases and J by 6 bases, leaving 21 bases between them. The CDR3 here is CASSMTGLGTGEQYF. DNA for the CDR3: TGCGCCAGCAGTATGACGGGGCTCGGGACGGGCGAGCAGTACTTC.

This chain uses TRBV20-1 with TRBJ2-6, with TRBD2 matching over 11 bases. The CDR3 totals 18 residues. The germline V gene encodes CDR1 DFQATT and CDR2 SNEGSKA (reference sequence). J was trimmed by 4 bases and V by 1 base; bases with no gene match: 9. The CDR3 coding sequence is TGCAGTGCTAGAGTCGGTAGCGGGAGGGTCTGGGGGGCCAACGTCCTGACTTTC. Amino acids: CSARVGSGRVWGANVLTF.

The chain recombines TRBV20-1 with TRBJ2-7; D is unclear. Trimming pared 2 bases from V and 3 bases from J, leaving 14 bases between. The CDR3 runs to 14 residues. Germline V gene sequence: CDR1 DFQATT, CDR2 SNEGSKA (reference sequence). CDR3 amino acids: CSARPPVFIYEQYF. As DNA, the CDR3 is TGCAGTGCTAGACCGCCCGTCTTCATCTACGAGCAGTACTTC.

This clonotype was counted a few times. The chain joins TRBV6-6 to TRBJ2-6, with D perhaps matching TRBD1 (5 bases). The CDR3 is 14 amino acids. Per germline, CDR1 MNHNY and CDR2 SVGAGI (reference sequence). The germline V and J ends were trimmed by 11 bases and 0 bases, with 11 bases remaining between them. The CDR3 coding sequence is TGTGCCGGTTCCAGGGCCTCTGGGGCCAACGTCCTGACTTTC. It translates to CAGSRASGANVLTF.

This sequence joins TRBV7-6 and TRBJ2-3, with D possibly matching TRBD2 (8 bases). V was trimmed by 2 bases and J by 4 bases, leaving 22 bases between them. The CDR3 extends over 18 amino acids. Germline assignment: CDR1 SGHVS and CDR2 FNYEAQ. The CDR3 coding sequence is TGTGCCAGCAGCTTATACGGGACTAGGGGAGGGGGCGCAGATACGCAGTATTTT. Translation: CASSLYGTRGGGADTQYF.

This clonotype was counted a few times. The genes are TRBV5-8 and TRBJ2-1; 8 nucleotides match TRBD1. Germline loops: CDR1 SGHTS, CDR2 YDEGEE. This CDR3 comprises 19 residues. The ends lost 6 bases at V and 9 bases at J; junction bases unmatched: 26. CDR3 sequence (DNA): TGTGCCAGCAAACGCAGGGGGCGAGGGAATCCGGCGGTAAACGGTGAGCAGTTCTTC. Residues: CASKRRGRGNPAVNGEQFF.

The V call is TRBV19, the J call TRBJ2-7, with 14 nucleotides matching TRBD2. The ends lost 5 bases at V and 6 bases at J; junction bases unmatched: 12. Germline V gives CDR1 LNHDA, CDR2 SQIVND (reference sequence). The CDR3 is 17 residues long. CDR3 coding DNA: TGTGCCAGTAGTGCCGCCCTGGGACTAGCGGGAGTCGGCGAGCAGTACTTC. This translates into CASSAALGLAGVGEQYF.

This chain joins TRBV7-9 and TRBJ1-1, with 10 positions matching TRBD1. J gave up 5 bases and V 9 bases, and 6 bases lay outside the gene matches. The CDR3 has 13 residues. Germline CDR1 is SEHNR and CDR2 is FQNEAQ (reference sequence). The CDR3 nucleotides are TGTGCCAGTACCGGACAGGGGGGTACTGAAGCTTTCTTT. Protein sequence: CASTGQGGTEAFF.

V and J are TRBV7-2 and TRBJ1-2; 9 nucleotides agree with TRBD1. Germline trimming cut 5 bases from V and 9 bases from J; bases unmatched to any gene: 7. CDR1 and CDR2 (germline): SGHTA, FQGNSA. The CDR3 sequence is 13 residues long. The CDR3 spells CASSHGTGYSYTF. The CDR3 DNA reads as TGTGCCAGCAGCCACGGGACAGGGTATAGCTACACCTTC.

This sequence joins TRBV5-1 and TRBJ1-1, with a tentative D call TRBD1 (5 bases). The germline CDR1 and CDR2 sequences are SGHRS and YFSETQ. With 4 bases removed from V and 1 base from J, the gap between germline ends came to 11 bases. The CDR3 has 14 residues. CDR3 sequence: CASSPKGQNTEAFF. DNA of the CDR3: TGCGCCAGCAGCCCCAAGGGGCAGAACACTGAAGCTTTCTTT. Full variable domain (remainder filled in from reference TRBV5-1 and TRBJ1-1): KAGVTQTPRYLIKTRGQQVTLSCSPISGHRSVSWYQQTPGQGLQFLFEYFSETQRNKGNFPGRFSGRQFSNSRSEMNVSTLELGDSALYLCASSPKGQNTEAFFGQGTRLTVV.

The chain is built from TRBV20-1 and TRBJ1-1; 8 bases line up with TRBD1. CDR3 length: 13 residues. Per the germline V gene, CDR1 is DFQATT and CDR2 is SNEGSKA (reference sequence). The trim removed 7 bases at V and 1 base at J, leaving 5 bases unmatched. The chain's CDR3 is CSVPGQANTEAFF. CDR3 bases: TGCAGTGTACCGGGACAGGCGAACACTGAAGCTTTCTTT.

This clonotype was detected ten times or more. This chain joins TRBV12-3 or TRBV12-4 and TRBJ2-7; TRBD1 matches at 7 bases. This CDR3 has 14 residues. The J segment lost 3 bases and the V segment lost 5 bases, leaving 7 bases of the junction unmatched. The CDR3 reads CASSPQGSVYEQYF. The CDR3 DNA follows: TGTGCCAGCAGTCCACAGGGGAGCGTCTACGAGCAGTACTTC.

The chain has TRBV7-2 and TRBJ1-2; 9 positions match TRBD1. Looked up from germline, CDR1 is SGHTA and CDR2 is FQGNSA. This CDR3 is 15 amino acids long. The junction had 3 bases not matched to a gene; V was cut back by 1 base and J by 3 bases. The CDR3 reads CASSLVGQGDYGYTF. CDR3 DNA: TGTGCCAGCAGCTTAGTGGGACAGGGCGACTATGGCTACACCTTC.

The genes are TRBV28 and TRBJ1-2, with D unresolved. Germline V gene data show CDR1 as MDHEN and CDR2 as SYDVKM. The CDR3 covers 13 residues. Trimming removed 6 bases from V and 2 bases from J, with 10 bases in between. Here the CDR3 DNA reads TGTGCCAGCAGGGACGGAAGAAACTATGGCTACACCTTC. The encoded protein is CASRDGRNYGYTF.

The rearrangement joins TRBV20-1 to TRBJ2-5; TRBD2 matches 11 bases. The germline V gene has CDR1 DFQATT and CDR2 SNEGSKA (reference sequence). V was pared by 4 bases and J by 6 bases, with 10 bases of the junction left unmatched. The CDR3 sequence is 15 residues long. The CDR3 sequence: CSAITSGSRGKTQYF. The CDR3 DNA follows: TGCAGTGCTATAACTAGCGGGAGTAGGGGGAAGACCCAGTACTTC.

The chain combines TRBV12-3 or TRBV12-4 with TRBJ1-2, with TRBD1 matching 9 bases. The V gene end was trimmed by 3 bases and the J gene end by 1 base; junction bases not matched to a gene: 9. The CDR3 has 17 residues. CDR3 loop: CASSFLPTGQGNYGYTF. Written as DNA, the CDR3 is TGTGCCAGCAGTTTTTTACCCACGGGACAGGGTAACTATGGCTACACCTTC.

A few counts support this clonotype. This chain uses TRBV6-4 with TRBJ2-3; D not certain. The ends were cut back, 0 bases at V and 4 bases at J, with 11 bases in the middle. This CDR3 region has 15 residues. The germline V gene has CDR1 MRHNA and CDR2 SNTAGT. The CDR3 bases are TGTGCCAGCAGTGACTCGGCTGGAGAGGCAGATACGCAGTATTTT. Its protein is CASSDSAGEADTQYF.

The chain is built from TRBV4-3 and TRBJ2-7, with no clear D. The CDR3 is 14 amino acids. The V and J ends lost 0 bases and 3 bases respectively, with 9 bases between them. Germline V gene sequence: CDR1 LGHNA, CDR2 YSLEER. CDR3: CASSQDLSLYEQYF. The CDR3 region has the DNA TGCGCCAGCAGCCAAGATCTTTCCCTCTACGAGCAGTACTTC.

A few counts support this clonotype. The chain couples TRBV12-3 or TRBV12-4 to TRBJ2-7; unclear D gene. This CDR3 has 15 amino acids. With 6 bases removed from V and 1 base from J, the gap between germline ends came to 16 bases. The CDR3 loop reads CASSSYQIPSYEQYF. The CDR3 bases are TGTGCCAGCAGCTCATATCAGATTCCATCCTACGAGCAGTACTTC.

The J gene is TRBJ2-4, the V gene TRBV7-8; 7 nucleotides match TRBD1. TRBJ2-7 explains the end of the DNA better; the J call may be wrong. The CDR3 is 17 amino acids. The germline gives CDR1 SGHVS, CDR2 FQNEAQ. DNA of the CDR3: TGTGCCAGCAGCTTATCTTGGGGTACAGGGGCCGAGAACGAGCAGTACTTC. It yields the protein CASSLSWGTGAENEQYF.